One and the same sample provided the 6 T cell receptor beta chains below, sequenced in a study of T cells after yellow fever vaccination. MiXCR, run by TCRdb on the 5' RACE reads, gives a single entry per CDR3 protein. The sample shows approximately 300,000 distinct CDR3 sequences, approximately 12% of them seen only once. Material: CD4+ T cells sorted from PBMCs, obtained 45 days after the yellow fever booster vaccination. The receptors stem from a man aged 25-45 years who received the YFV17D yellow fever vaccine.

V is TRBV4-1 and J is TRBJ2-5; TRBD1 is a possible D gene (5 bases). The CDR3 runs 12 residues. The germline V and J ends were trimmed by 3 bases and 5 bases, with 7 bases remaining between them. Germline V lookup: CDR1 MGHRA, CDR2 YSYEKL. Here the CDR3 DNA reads TGCGCCAGCAGCCACCCAGGGGAGACCCAGTACTTC. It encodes CASSHPGETQYF.

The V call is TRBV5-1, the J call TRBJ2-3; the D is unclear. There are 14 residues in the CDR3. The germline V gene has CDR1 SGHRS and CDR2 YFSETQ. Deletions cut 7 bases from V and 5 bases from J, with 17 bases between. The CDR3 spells CASAEADMVDTQYF. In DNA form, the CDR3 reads TGCGCCAGCGCTGAGGCTGACATGGTAGATACGCAGTATTTT.

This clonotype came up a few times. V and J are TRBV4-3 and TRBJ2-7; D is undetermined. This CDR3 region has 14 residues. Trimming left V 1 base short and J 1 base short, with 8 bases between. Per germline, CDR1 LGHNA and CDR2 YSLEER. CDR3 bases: TGCGCCAGCAGCCAAGTCATTGGATCCTACGAGCAGTACTTC. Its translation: CASSQVIGSYEQYF.

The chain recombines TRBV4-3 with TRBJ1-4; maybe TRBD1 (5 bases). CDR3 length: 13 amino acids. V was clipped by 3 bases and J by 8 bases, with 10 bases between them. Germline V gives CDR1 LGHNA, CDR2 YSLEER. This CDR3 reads CASSQGLREKLFF. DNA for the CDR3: TGCGCCAGCAGCCAGGGACTACGGGAAAAACTGTTTTTT.

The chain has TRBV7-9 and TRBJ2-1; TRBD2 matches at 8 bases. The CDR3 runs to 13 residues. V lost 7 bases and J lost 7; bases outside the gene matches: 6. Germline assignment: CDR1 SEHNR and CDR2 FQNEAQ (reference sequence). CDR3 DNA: TGTGCCAGCACCCCCGGGGGGGCGAATGAGCAGTTCTTC. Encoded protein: CASTPGGANEQFF.

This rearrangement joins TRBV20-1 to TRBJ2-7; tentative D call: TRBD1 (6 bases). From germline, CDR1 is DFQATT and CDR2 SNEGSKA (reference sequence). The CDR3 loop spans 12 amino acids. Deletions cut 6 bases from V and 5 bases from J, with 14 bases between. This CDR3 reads CSALDRRNEQYF. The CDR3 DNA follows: TGCAGTGCACTAGACAGGCGAAACGAGCAGTACTTC.